Listed below are T cell receptor beta chains from one sample, sequenced in a study of response to subunit inactivated influenza vaccine. TCRdb called the RT-PCR reads again in MiXCR, with one record for every CDR3 protein. The data show 500,000 to 600,000 distinct CDR3 sequences, with 10% to 15% seen just once and about an eighth held by the top ten. This specimen was PBMCs from blood, taken more than 35 days after vaccination. The source of these receptors is a man over 45 who received an inactivated influenza vaccine. CDR3s include the opening cysteine and the closing phenylalanine or tryptophan. The D gene is left open where the match is weak. Some rows have no size entry. The others give once, few or many, or a class for an expanded clone.

CDR3: CASSQEAWGGNQPQHF
DNA: TGCGCCAGCAGCCAAGAGGCCTGGGGTGGCAATCAGCCCCAGCATTTT
J: TRBJ1-5
D: .
size: few
V: TRBV4-3

CDR3: CASSPRGLGEQYF
DNA: TGTGCCAGCAGTCCACGGGGGCTTGGCGAGCAGTACTTC
J: TRBJ2-7
D: .
size: few
V: TRBV6-1

CDR3: CANRLGGEQFF
DNA: TGTGCCAACCGATTGGGTGGTGAGCAGTTCTTC
J: TRBJ2-1
D: .
size: .
V: TRBV2

CDR3: CASSQESTDTQYF
DNA: TGCGCCAGCAGCCAAGAGAGCACAGATACGCAGTATTTT
J: TRBJ2-3
D: .
size: few
V: TRBV4-1

CDR3: CASSLAVDTDTQYF
DNA: TGTGCCAGCAGCTTAGCGGTAGACACAGATACGCAGTATTTT
J: TRBJ2-3
D: .
size: .
V: TRBV7-9

CDR3: CASSPALIYEQYF
DNA: TGTGCCAGCAGTCCCGCCTTAATCTACGAGCAGTACTTC
J: TRBJ2-7
D: .
size: .
V: TRBV6-6

CDR3: CASSLKGVLAKNIQYF
DNA: TGTGCCAGCAGTTTAAAGGGAGTGCTAGCCAAAAACATTCAGTACTTC
J: TRBJ2-4
D: .
size: .
V: TRBV28

CDR3: CSARAPRLTSYEQYF
DNA: TGCAGTGCTAGAGCTCCACGACTTACCTCCTACGAGCAGTACTTC
J: TRBJ2-7
D: .
size: .
V: TRBV20-1

CDR3: CASSYSIGSGGADTQYF
DNA: TGTGCCAGCAGTTACTCGATTGGGAGCGGGGGGGCAGATACGCAGTATTTT
J: TRBJ2-3
D: TRBD2
size: .
V: TRBV6-5

CDR3: CASSVDYGRETQYF
DNA: TGTGCCAGCAGCGTAGATTACGGGAGAGAGACGCAGTATTTT
J: TRBJ2-3
D: .
size: .
V: TRBV7-9

CDR3: CASSGQGGLNTEAFF
DNA: TGTGCCAGCAGCGGCCAGGGAGGTCTGAACACTGAAGCTTTCTTT
J: TRBJ1-1
D: .
size: .
V: TRBV9

CDR3: CASSLGSRDDYGYTF
DNA: TGCGCCAGCAGCTTGGGGAGCAGGGACGACTATGGCTACACCTTC
J: TRBJ1-2
D: .
size: few
V: TRBV5-1

CDR3: CASSPAEQGQDTQYF
DNA: TGTGCCAGCAGTCCTGCGGAACAGGGGCAAGATACGCAGTATTTT
J: TRBJ2-3
D: TRBD1
size: once
V: TRBV28

CDR3: CASSSLVAGGGTGELFF
DNA: TGTGCCAGCAGCTCGCTAGTAGCGGGAGGAGGTACCGGGGAGCTGTTTTTT
J: TRBJ2-2
D: TRBD2
size: .
V: TRBV11-3